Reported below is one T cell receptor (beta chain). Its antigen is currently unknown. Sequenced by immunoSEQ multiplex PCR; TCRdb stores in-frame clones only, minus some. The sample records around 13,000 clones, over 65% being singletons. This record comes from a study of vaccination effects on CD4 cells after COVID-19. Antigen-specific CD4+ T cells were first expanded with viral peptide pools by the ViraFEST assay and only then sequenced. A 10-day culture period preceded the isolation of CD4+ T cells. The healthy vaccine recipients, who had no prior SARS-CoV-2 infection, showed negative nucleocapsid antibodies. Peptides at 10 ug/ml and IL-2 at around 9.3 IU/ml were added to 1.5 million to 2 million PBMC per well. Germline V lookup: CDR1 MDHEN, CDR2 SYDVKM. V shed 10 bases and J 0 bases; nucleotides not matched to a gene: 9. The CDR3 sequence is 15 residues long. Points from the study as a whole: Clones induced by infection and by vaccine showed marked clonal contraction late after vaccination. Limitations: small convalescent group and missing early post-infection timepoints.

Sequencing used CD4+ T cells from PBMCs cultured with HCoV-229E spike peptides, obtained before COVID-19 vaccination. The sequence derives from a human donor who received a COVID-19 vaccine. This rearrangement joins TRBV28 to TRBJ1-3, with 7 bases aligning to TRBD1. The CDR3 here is CATRKPGGSGNTIYF. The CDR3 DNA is TGTGCCACCAGAAAACCAGGGGGCTCTGGAAACACCATATATTTT. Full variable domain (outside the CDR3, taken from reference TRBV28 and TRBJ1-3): DVKVTQSSRYLVKRTGEKVFLECVQDMDHENMFWYRQDPGLGLRLIYFSYDVKMKEKGDIPEGYSVSREKKERFSLILESASTNQTSMYLCATRKPGGSGNTIYFGEGSWLTVV.